Here is one T cell receptor beta chain with its context. This record belongs to a study of blood T cell repertoires in COVID-19. As for the study in general: The United States, Italy and Spain supplied acute and convalescent COVID-19 samples. In each case, the material was cDNA or gDNA derived from T cells, B-cell-depleted T cells, or PBMCs.

There are 14 residues in the CDR3. Per the germline V gene, CDR1 is SQVTM and CDR2 is ANQGSEA. V gave up 4 bases and J gave up 3 bases, with 14 bases separating them. In the source study's methods: Amplified reference gene primers provided the basis for estimating nucleated cell counts. The repertoire was sequenced with immunoSEQ multiplex PCR; TCRdb's copy has only in-frame clones and lacks some. V and J calls plus clone size are reproduced from that table; the DNA served to infer D and trimming. Of about 36,000 clones listed, 90% are singletons. Input material: peripheral blood. The chain couples TRBV29-1 to TRBJ2-3; D may be TRBD1 (5 bases). The TCR was taken from a human donor in a cohort sampled during active COVID-19. CDR3 amino acids: CSVARGLGTDTQYF. The DNA of the CDR3 is TGCAGCGTTGCAAGGGGATTGGGAACAGATACGCAGTATTTT.